The TCR beta chain under discussion was sequenced for a study of cytomegalovirus exposure and HLA in healthy donors. For the study at large: Falling in the Caucasian-associated ancestry cluster were 81% of around 370 genotyped donors.

The PCR employed 60 Vbeta primers together with 13 Jbeta primers. The assay was immunoSEQ multiplex PCR, and TCRdb's table has in-frame clones only and misses some. The table lists about 77,000 clones, roughly 74% of them singletons. This CDR3 has 12 residues. CDR1 and CDR2 from the germline V gene are SEHNR and FQNEAQ (reference sequence). Study-level points and caveats: In an earlier analysis, in roughly 600 donors, most V segments appeared productive either ~87% or ~30% of the time.

As to this clone: Its antigen is as yet unknown. A read error may account for a junction end that differs from germline.

The source is a man in his forties in good health and CMV-seronegative. The V call is TRBV7-9, the J call TRBJ1-1, with 7 bases that match TRBD1. The sequencing input was PBMCs. The chain's CDR3 is CSSSLDRAEAFF. CDR3 coding DNA: TGTTCCAGCAGCCTCGACAGGGCAGAAGCTTTCTTT.